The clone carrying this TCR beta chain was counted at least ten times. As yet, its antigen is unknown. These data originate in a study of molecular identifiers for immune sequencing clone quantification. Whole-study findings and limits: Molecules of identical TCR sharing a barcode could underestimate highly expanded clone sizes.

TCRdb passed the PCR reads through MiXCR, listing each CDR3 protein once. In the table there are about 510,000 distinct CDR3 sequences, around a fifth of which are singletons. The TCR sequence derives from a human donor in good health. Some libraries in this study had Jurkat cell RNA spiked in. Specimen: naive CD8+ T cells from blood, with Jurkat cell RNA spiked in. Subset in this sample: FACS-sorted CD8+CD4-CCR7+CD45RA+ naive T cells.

This CDR3 is CASSVTSGGASEQYF. CDR3 bases: TGTGCCAGCAGCGTGACTAGCGGGGGGGCGAGCGAGCAGTACTTC. V is TRBV7-2 and J is TRBJ2-7; 14 positions match TRBD2. From germline, CDR1 is SGHTA and CDR2 FQGNSA. This CDR3 region has 15 residues. V gave up 5 bases and J gave up 6 bases; unmatched junction bases: 6.